Each of the 18 T cell receptor beta chains below was sequenced from the same sample in a study of a mutant IDH1 vaccine in newly diagnosed glioma. Time point: week 23, last vaccination. Vaccinated patients received 300 ug of mutant IDH1 20-mer peptide per dose, with topical imiquimod. The data were produced by immunoSEQ multiplex PCR, yet TCRdb's version contains in-frame clones alone and is incomplete. The table records roughly 60,000 clones, around 83% of them present only once. Their antigens are not known. The sequences come from PBMCs, collected from a glioma patient whose treatment included an IDH1 peptide vaccine. These receptors were collected from a man aged 25-45 years with glioma.

The chain uses TRBV9 and TRBJ2-7, with D perhaps matching TRBD2 (6 bases). Deletions cut 4 bases from V and 6 bases from J, with 11 bases between. The CDR3 consists of 12 residues. CDR1 SGDLS and CDR2 YYNGEE come from the germline V gene. CDR3 in DNA: TGTGCCAGCAGCTACGGGGGTGGCGAGCAGTACTTC. As protein: CASSYGGGEQYF. Based on the CDR3 plus reference TRBV9 and TRBJ2-7, the full variable domain is DSGVTQTPKHLITATGQRVTLRCSPRSGDLSVYWYQQSLDQGLQFLIQYYNGEERAKGNILERFSAQQFPDLHSELNLSSLELGDSALYFCASSYGGGEQYFGPGTRLTVT.

The chain employs TRBV5-1 and TRBJ2-7, with 7 bases lining up with TRBD1. This CDR3 contains 15 residues. Trimming removed 3 bases from V and 2 bases from J; junction bases left unmatched: 8. Per the germline V gene, CDR1 is SGHRS and CDR2 is YFSETQ. The CDR3 DNA follows: TGCGCCAGCAGCTCTTCGGGCAGGGGGACCTACGAGCAGTACTTC. Its translation: CASSSSGRGTYEQYF.

This chain links TRBV6-6 with TRBJ1-1, with TRBD1 matching over 8 bases. Germline assignment: CDR1 MNHNY and CDR2 SVGAGI (reference sequence). J gave up 4 bases and V 4 bases, and 8 bases lay outside the gene matches. This CDR3 comprises 15 residues. CDR3 residues: CASSSYQGASTEAFF. The CDR3 DNA is TGTGCCAGCAGTTCATATCAGGGGGCAAGCACTGAAGCTTTCTTT.

V gene TRBV11-2 combines with J gene TRBJ2-2; unclear D gene. Germline lookup yields CDR1 SGHAT and CDR2 FQNNGV. V was clipped by 6 bases and J by 4 bases, with 6 bases between them. The CDR3 runs 12 residues. The CDR3 region is CASRGITGELFF. Here the CDR3 DNA reads TGTGCCAGCAGGGGTATCACCGGGGAGCTGTTTTTT.

This rearrangement joins TRBV13 to TRBJ2-1, with TRBD2 identical over 11 bases. The germline CDR1 and CDR2 sequences are PRHDT and FYEKMQ (reference sequence). The CDR3 is made up of 18 amino acids. V lost 3 bases to trimming and J lost 0 bases; unmatched junction nucleotides: 7. CDR3 residues: CASSFTPGLADSYNEQFF. The CDR3 DNA reads TGTGCCAGCAGCTTTACTCCGGGACTAGCGGACTCCTACAATGAGCAGTTCTTC.

The chain carries TRBV5-4 and TRBJ2-1; TRBD2 agrees at 8 bases. V was pared by 2 bases and J by 10 bases, with 11 bases of the junction left unmatched. The CDR3 has 15 residues. Germline CDR1 and CDR2: SGHNT and YYREEE (reference sequence). CDR3 region: CASSFYGGAPREQFF. For the CDR3, the DNA is TGTGCCAGCAGCTTTTACGGGGGGGCTCCGAGGGAGCAGTTCTTC. Supplemented by reference TRBV5-4 and TRBJ2-1, the full variable domain reads ETGVTQSPTHLIKTRGQQVTLRCSSQSGHNTVSWYQQALGQGPQFIFQYYREEENGRGNFPPRFSGLQFPNYSSELNVNALELDDSALYLCASSFYGGAPREQFFGPGTRLTVL.

This rearrangement joins TRBV5-1 to TRBJ1-2; 12 bases agree with TRBD1. CDR1 SGHRS and CDR2 YFSETQ come from the germline V gene. This CDR3 region has 14 residues. V lost 5 bases and J lost 7; bases outside the gene matches: 6. Written as DNA, the CDR3 is TGCGCCAGCAGTCGGGGACAGGGGGCGTTTGGCTACACCTTC. This codes for CASSRGQGAFGYTF.

This rearrangement joins TRBV5-1 to TRBJ1-3; D remains unclear. Germline V gene data show CDR1 as SGHRS and CDR2 as YFSETQ. The V gene lost 4 bases and the J gene lost 3 bases, with 5 bases spanning the gap. CDR3 length equals 12 residues. Written as DNA, the CDR3 is TGCGCCAGCAGCCGCGATGGAAACACCATATATTTT. It specifies CASSRDGNTIYF.

The chain links TRBV11-2 to TRBJ1-2, with a weak D call TRBD1 (5 bases). Trimming left V 0 bases short and J 3 bases short, with 8 bases between. Germline assignment: CDR1 SGHAT and CDR2 FQNNGV. The length of the CDR3 is 14 residues. The CDR3 reads CASSLEGRDYGYTF. DNA for the CDR3: TGTGCCAGCAGCTTAGAGGGCAGGGACTATGGCTACACCTTC.

The genes are TRBV5-4 and TRBJ1-6; no definite D call. This CDR3 spans 15 amino acids. CDR1 and CDR2 (germline): SGHNT, YYREEE (reference sequence). With 4 bases removed from V and 6 bases from J, the gap between germline ends came to 14 bases. In DNA, the CDR3 is TGTGCCAGCAGCGGGTCTAGGGTTCCTAATTCACCCCTCCACTTT. It is translated as CASSGSRVPNSPLHF. Supplemented by reference TRBV5-4 and TRBJ1-6, the full variable domain reads ETGVTQSPTHLIKTRGQQVTLRCSSQSGHNTVSWYQQALGQGPQFIFQYYREEENGRGNFPPRFSGLQFPNYSSELNVNALELDDSALYLCASSGSRVPNSPLHFGNGTRLTVT.

The sample holds one count of this clone. The chain has TRBV28 and TRBJ1-1, with 10 bases that match TRBD1. This CDR3 has 14 amino acids. In germline, CDR1 is MDHEN, CDR2 SYDVKM. After removal of 5 bases from V and 3 bases from J, the junction contained 3 bases not matched to a gene. CDR3 amino acids: CASSRQGAYTEAFF. The CDR3 coding sequence is TGTGCCAGCAGTCGACAGGGGGCATACACTGAAGCTTTCTTT.

The V call is TRBV7-8, the J call TRBJ1-2; TRBD1 matches 8 bases. V shed 4 bases, J shed 5 bases, and the junction held 3 bases outside the gene matches. Looked up from germline, CDR1 is SGHVS and CDR2 is FQNEAQ. CDR3 length equals 13 residues. CDR3 DNA: TGTGCCAGCAGCTCCTGGACAGGGTATGGCTACACCTTC. Its translation is CASSSWTGYGYTF.

J is TRBJ1-2 and V is TRBV9; D may be TRBD1 (6 bases). Trimming took 3 bases from V and 6 from J, leaving 21 bases between them. The CDR3 consists of 16 residues. CDR1 is SGDLS, CDR2 YYNGEE, per germline. For the CDR3, the DNA is TGTGCCAGCAGCGAACCCCAGTGGGGGGCTTATAATGGCTACACCTTC. Its translation: CASSEPQWGAYNGYTF.

V usage is TRBV18 and J usage is TRBJ2-4; D unresolved. Trimming stripped 8 bases from V and 6 bases from J, with 26 bases between. The CDR3 has 17 amino acids. Germline-derived CDR1 and CDR2 are KGHSH and LQKENI. CDR3: CASQGYRHYSQGNIQYF. The DNA for the CDR3 is TGTGCCAGCCAAGGATACAGACACTATAGCCAAGGAAACATTCAGTACTTC.

The rearrangement joins TRBV6-4 to TRBJ2-2; D uncertain. This CDR3 is built from 13 residues. Trimming took 5 bases from V and 7 from J, leaving 11 bases between them. The germline CDR1 and CDR2 sequences are MRHNA and SNTAGT. The DNA of the CDR3 is TGTGCCAGCAGTCCTATACACCGCGGGGAGCTGTTTTTT. Its translation is CASSPIHRGELFF.

V is TRBV6-5 and J is TRBJ1-1; D gene unclear. The CDR3 has 14 residues. V lost 5 bases and J lost 1, with 11 bases in between. Germline CDR1 MNHEY, CDR2 SVGAGI. CDR3 residues: CASSEGVENTEAFF. In DNA, the CDR3 is TGTGCCAGCAGTGAAGGTGTAGAGAACACTGAAGCTTTCTTT.

This clone has just a few counts. The chain carries TRBV27 and TRBJ1-2; a weak D match, TRBD1 (5 bases). The CDR3 runs 14 residues. Trimming left V 2 bases short and J 2 bases short, with 9 bases between. Germline CDR1 reads MNHEY; CDR2 reads SMNVEV (reference sequence). The chain's CDR3 is CASSLRRQNYGYTF. The CDR3 DNA reads TGTGCCAGCAGTTTAAGGAGACAGAACTATGGCTACACCTTC.

The chain couples TRBV7-6 to TRBJ1-4; D unresolved. Trimming removed 2 bases from V and 8 bases from J, with 12 bases in between. The CDR3 loop spans 14 amino acids. CDR1 SGHVS and CDR2 FNYEAQ come from the germline V gene. For the CDR3, the DNA is TGTGCCAGCAGCTTACGGTCGGGTAACGAAAAACTGTTTTTT. The encoded protein is CASSLRSGNEKLFF.